The 3 T cell receptor beta chains below come from one sample, sequenced in a study of blood T cell repertoires in COVID-19. Profiled with immunoSEQ multiplex PCR; TCRdb holds only in-frame clones, not every one. The sample records approximately 150,000 clones, around four fifths being singletons. The sequenced sample was peripheral blood. Receptors were obtained from a man aged 70 or older who had recovered from COVID-19.

The chain links TRBV5-1 to TRBJ2-5; a possible D gene is TRBD1 (7 bases). Between the trimmed V and J ends, which lost 3 bases and 1 base, there was a span of 13 bases. Germline V lookup: CDR1 SGHRS, CDR2 YFSETQ. The CDR3 covers 15 residues. CDR3 in DNA: TGCGCCAGCAGCTACCAGGGGGGTACCCAAGAGACCCAGTACTTC. Translated: CASSYQGGTQETQYF.

V and J are TRBV6-5 and TRBJ1-1, with D perhaps matching TRBD1 (6 bases). CDR3 size: 16 residues. Trimming cost V 2 bases and J 3 bases, with 16 bases left between them. Per germline, CDR1 MNHEY and CDR2 SVGAGI. The CDR3 is CASSYVGGRLDTEAFF. The CDR3 DNA reads as TGTGCCAGCAGTTACGTTGGGGGCAGGTTAGACACTGAAGCTTTCTTT.

V usage is TRBV19 and J usage is TRBJ2-1, with TRBD1 matching over 9 bases. Per the germline V gene, CDR1 is LNHDA and CDR2 is SQIVND (reference sequence). The CDR3 spans 15 residues. Unmatched junction bases numbered 10, after V lost 5 bases and J lost 8 bases. The DNA for the CDR3 is TGTGCCAGTAGTTCCTGGACAGGGGTTCGGGATGAGCAGTTCTTC. Translation gives CASSSWTGVRDEQFF. Based on the CDR3 plus reference TRBV19 and TRBJ2-1, the full variable domain is DGGITQSPKYLFRKEGQNVTLSCEQNLNHDAMYWYRQDPGQGLRLIYYSQIVNDFQKGDIAEGYSVSREKKESFPLTVTSAQKNPTAFYLCASSSWTGVRDEQFFGPGTRLTVL.